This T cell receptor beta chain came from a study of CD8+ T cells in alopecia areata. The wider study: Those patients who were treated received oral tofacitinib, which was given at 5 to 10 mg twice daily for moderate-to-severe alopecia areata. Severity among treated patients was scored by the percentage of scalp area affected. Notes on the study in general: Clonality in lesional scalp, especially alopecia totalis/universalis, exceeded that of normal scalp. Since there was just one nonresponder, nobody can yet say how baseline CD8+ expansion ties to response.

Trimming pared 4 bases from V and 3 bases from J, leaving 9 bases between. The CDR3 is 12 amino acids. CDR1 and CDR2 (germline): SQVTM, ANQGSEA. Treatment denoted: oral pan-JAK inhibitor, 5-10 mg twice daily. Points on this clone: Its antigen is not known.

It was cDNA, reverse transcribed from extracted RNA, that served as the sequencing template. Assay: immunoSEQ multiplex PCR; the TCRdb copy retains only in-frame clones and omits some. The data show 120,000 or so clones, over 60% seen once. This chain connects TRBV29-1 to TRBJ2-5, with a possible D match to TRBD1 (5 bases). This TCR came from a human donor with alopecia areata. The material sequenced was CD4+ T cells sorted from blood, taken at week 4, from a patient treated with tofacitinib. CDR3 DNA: TGCAGCGTTGTCGGCAGGGAAGAGACCCAGTACTTC. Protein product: CSVVGREETQYF.